This T cell receptor (beta chain) was profiled in a study of CD8+ T cells in alopecia areata. About the research overall: Those patients who were treated received oral tofacitinib, which was given at 5 to 10 mg twice daily for moderate-to-severe alopecia areata.

Germline lookup yields CDR1 DFQATT and CDR2 SNEGSKA (reference sequence). With 6 bases removed from V and 7 bases from J, the gap between germline ends came to 10 bases. The CDR3 runs to 11 residues. Cell sorting on a FACSAria was used to separate CD4+ and CD8+ T cells from the PBMCs. Investigators isolated RNA and reverse transcribed it into cDNA to act as the sequencing template. Method: immunoSEQ multiplex PCR; TCRdb's copy keeps in-frame clones and lacks some. The sample records 150,000 or so clones, 85% to 90% being singletons. The clonotype originates from a human donor with alopecia areata. The V call is TRBV20-1, the J call TRBJ2-1; D is undetermined. The material sequenced was CD8+ T cells sorted from blood, taken at week 0. The CDR3 loop is CSAPTVNEQFF. In DNA form, the CDR3 reads TGCAGTGCGCCCACAGTTAATGAGCAGTTCTTC.